The clone carrying this T cell receptor (beta chain) was seen more than once but under ten times. The data stem from a study of blood T cell repertoires in COVID-19. Overall study context: From the United States, Italy and Spain came samples of acute and convalescent COVID-19. Sources were T cells, B-cell-depleted T cells, or PBMCs; the material itself was cDNA or gDNA.

As originally analysed: Nucleated cell counts were estimated from reference gene primer amplification. The method was immunoSEQ multiplex PCR; TCRdb's version includes in-frame clones alone and lacks a portion of them. That table furnishes V, J and clone size, whereas the DNA furnished D and trimming. The repertoire holds about 200,000 clones, with approximately 87% as singletons. The CDR3 totals 16 residues. The ends lost 5 bases at V and 7 bases at J; junction bases unmatched: 11. Sequenced sample: peripheral blood. The chain combines TRBV23-1 with TRBJ1-4; 9 nucleotides agree with TRBD1. TRBV23-1 is noted as an ORF with a role that remains uncertain. The sequence was collected from a man aged 55 to 69 who had recovered from COVID-19. The CDR3 DNA reads TGCGCCAGCAGTGGGCTCTCCGGGACAGGGAGTGAAAAACTGTTTTTT. Its translation: CASSGLSGTGSEKLFF.